Below, 16 T cell receptor beta chains from the same sample are listed, as sequenced in a study of vaccination effects on CD4 cells after COVID-19. After more than 8 days in culture, the CD4+ T cells were isolated. Using immunoSEQ multiplex PCR, the repertoire was profiled, and TCRdb retains in-frame clones only, with some absent. Among over 65,000 clones listed, more than 70% were seen once. Which antigens these TCRs recognize remains unknown. The specimen was CD4+ T cells from PBMCs cultured without peptide, collected before COVID-19 vaccination. These TCRs come from a human donor who received a COVID-19 vaccine.

Only one count was recorded for this clone. The rearrangement uses TRBV18 and TRBJ2-7; TRBD1 matches at 8 bases. The CDR3 extends over 15 amino acids. Germline V lookup: CDR1 KGHSH, CDR2 LQKENI. V shed 2 bases, J shed 6 bases, and the junction held 9 bases outside the gene matches. Written as DNA, the CDR3 is TGTGCCAGCTCACCAGGACAGGGCCACTTAGTCGAGCAGTACGTC. This sequence encodes CASSPGQGHLVEQYV.

The genes are TRBV4-1 and TRBJ2-1, with 9 bases identical to TRBD2. This CDR3 is built from 16 residues. The J segment lost 9 bases and the V segment lost 0 bases, leaving 9 bases of the junction unmatched. Looked up from germline, CDR1 is MGHRA and CDR2 is YSYEKL. CDR3 residues: CASSQDGAGGVVEQFF. The CDR3 bases are TGCGCCAGCAGCCAAGACGGGGCGGGGGGGGTTGTTGAGCAGTTCTTC.

This clone was detected only a few times. The CDR3 reads CASSRGQATNEKLFF. Written as DNA, the CDR3 is TGTGCCAGCTCACGAGGACAGGCAACTAATGAAAAACTGTTTTTT. The chain links TRBV18 to TRBJ1-4, with TRBD1 matching 7 bases. The CDR3 spans 15 residues. Germline assignment: CDR1 KGHSH and CDR2 LQKENI. V dropped 4 bases and J dropped 0; count of bases not matched to a gene: 2.

CDR3 in amino acids: CASSQSGGYDGELFF. CDR3 nucleotides: TGTGCCAGCTCACAGTCAGGGGGCTACGACGGGGAGCTGTTTTTT. The chain uses TRBV18 and TRBJ2-2, with 8 positions matching TRBD1. This CDR3 spans 15 amino acids. Germline V gene data show CDR1 as KGHSH and CDR2 as LQKENI. Trimming removed 4 bases from V and 7 bases from J; junction bases left unmatched: 8.

This clone was seen a few times. V gene TRBV7-2 combines with J gene TRBJ1-6; the D gene is possibly TRBD1 (6 bases). The CDR3 length is 17 residues. Between the trimmed V and J ends, which lost 3 bases and 5 bases, there was a span of 17 bases. Germline loops: CDR1 SGHTA, CDR2 FQGNSA. CDR3 loop: CASSFSRVPGDNSPLHF. CDR3 nucleotide sequence: TGTGCCAGCAGCTTTTCGCGTGTGCCAGGGGATAATTCACCCCTCCACTTT.

Turning to this clone: The sample has other DNA sequences that encode this CDR3 too. This chain's CDR3 is CATSDHGGGAGNEQFF. In DNA, the CDR3 is TGTGCCACCAGTGACCATGGGGGTGGGGCGGGTAATGAGCAGTTCTTC. V usage is TRBV24-1 and J usage is TRBJ2-1, with D tentatively TRBD1 or TRBD2 (5 bases each). This CDR3 has 16 residues. Germline CDR1 reads KGHDR; CDR2 reads SFDVKD. Trimming removed 4 bases from V and 7 bases from J, with 19 bases in between.

The sample holds a few counts of this clone. The chain combines TRBV5-1 with TRBJ1-5; 7 nucleotides line up with TRBD1. Germline loops: CDR1 SGHRS, CDR2 YFSETQ. The CDR3 has 15 residues. V shed 0 bases and J 2 bases; nucleotides not matched to a gene: 2. CDR3 protein: CASSLEGQGNQPQHF. DNA of the CDR3: TGCGCCAGCAGCTTGGAAGGACAGGGCAATCAGCCCCAGCATTTT.

This sequence joins TRBV7-2 and TRBJ2-5; 7 bases are a match to TRBD2. The J segment lost 7 bases and the V segment lost 4 bases, leaving 9 bases of the junction unmatched. The germline CDR1 and CDR2 sequences are SGHTA and FQGNSA. CDR3 length: 14 residues. CDR3 sequence reads: CASSSGGSPGTQYF. CDR3 coding DNA: TGTGCCAGCAGCTCCGGGGGGTCCCCGGGGACCCAGTACTTC.

The chain recombines TRBV6-6 with TRBJ2-5; the D gene is possibly TRBD1 (6 bases). The CDR3 is made up of 14 amino acids. Germline assignment: CDR1 MNHNY and CDR2 SVGAGI (reference sequence). Trimming pared 5 bases from V and 2 bases from J, leaving 12 bases between. The CDR3 loop reads CASSPWGQQETQYF. In DNA form, the CDR3 reads TGTGCCAGCAGTCCATGGGGGCAGCAAGAGACCCAGTACTTC.

V is TRBV12-3 or TRBV12-4 and J is TRBJ2-7; D is perhaps TRBD1 (6 bases). The length of the CDR3 is 12 residues. V shed 2 bases and J shed 4 bases, with 6 bases lying between them. The CDR3 sequence: CASSLQGYEQYV. As DNA, the CDR3 is TGTGCCAGCAGTTTACAGGGGTACGAGCAGTACGTC.

V usage is TRBV5-1 and J usage is TRBJ1-3; D remains ambiguous. Trimming shortened V by 1 base and J by 4 bases, and 12 bases separated the two germline ends. CDR1 SGHRS and CDR2 YFSETQ come from the germline V gene. This CDR3 is built from 15 residues. CDR3 nucleotide sequence: TGCGCCAGCAGCTTGTCTCCTACCTCGGGAAACACCATATATTTT. Its protein is CASSLSPTSGNTIYF.

J is TRBJ1-1 and V is TRBV6-2 or TRBV6-3; no reliable D call. CDR3 length: 14 amino acids. The germline CDR1 and CDR2 sequences are MNHEY and SVGEGT. V was pared by 5 bases and J by 4 bases, with 14 bases between. The CDR3 reads CASSAGRWGTEAFF. DNA of the CDR3: TGTGCCAGCAGTGCGGGGAGGTGGGGCACTGAAGCTTTCTTT.

The chain uses TRBV11-2 and TRBJ1-2, with D unclear. CDR1 SGHAT and CDR2 FQNNGV come from the germline V gene. The CDR3 loop spans 13 amino acids. Trimming left V 1 base short and J 0 bases short, with 3 bases between. The CDR3 DNA reads as TGTGCCAGCAGCTTAGTCGCTAACTATGGCTACACCTTC. As protein: CASSLVANYGYTF.

The chain has TRBV4-1 and TRBJ2-1, with a possible D match to TRBD1 (7 bases). In germline, CDR1 is MGHRA, CDR2 YSYEKL. There are 16 residues in the CDR3. V lost 4 bases and J 9 bases, leaving 22 bases between the germline ends. As DNA, the CDR3 is TGCGCCAGCAGCCCGGGGGATCGACAGGGAGGAGGTGAGCAGTTCTTC. Residues: CASSPGDRQGGGEQFF.

The chain has TRBV30 and TRBJ1-4; D uncertain. Between the trimmed V and J ends, which lost 3 bases and 0 bases, there was a span of 5 bases. Germline values: CDR1 GTSNPN, CDR2 SVGIG (reference sequence). The CDR3 length is 13 residues. This CDR3 reads CAWSGPTNEKLFF. The CDR3 region has the DNA TGTGCCTGGAGCGGACCAACTAATGAAAAACTGTTTTTT.

The chain combines TRBV19 with TRBJ1-5; the match to TRBD1 covers 7 bases. Germline V gene lookup returns CDR1 LNHDA and CDR2 SQIVND (reference sequence). With V trimmed by 9 bases and J by 3 bases, 20 bases remained unmatched. The CDR3 loop spans 18 amino acids. DNA of the CDR3: TGTGCCAGCGAAAGGGGGGGAGGGACAGCCGGTATCAATCAGCCCCAGCATTTT. Protein: CASERGGGTAGINQPQHF.